The rows below give T cell receptor beta chains drawn from one sample of a study of T cell repertoires in cytomegalovirus infection. These receptors are not linked to any known antigen. TCRdb processed the reads anew with MiXCR; each CDR3 protein has one entry. Of about 350,000 distinct CDR3 sequences in the sample, around a third were seen once. The source material was cultured PBMCs, sampled from culture after CMV antigen stimulation. Receptor source: a human donor in good health (CMV status not recorded). Some clones in this sample may be carry-over from other donors' samples. Each CDR3 is given with its conserved first and last residue. The D gene is left open where the match is weak. Clone size appears in some rows only: once, few, many, or a class for an expanded clone.

CDR3: CASRGLRVTEQYF
DNA: TGTGCCAGCAGGGGACTCCGAGTTACTGAGCAGTACTTC
D: .
J: TRBJ2-7
V: TRBV6-5
length: 13
size: .

CDR3: CASRRTQETQYF
DNA: TGTGCCAGCAGACGCACCCAAGAGACCCAGTACTTC
D: .
J: TRBJ2-5
V: TRBV7-8
length: 12
size: .

CDR3: CASSFRGRQPQHF
DNA: .
D: .
J: TRBJ1-5
V: TRBV28
length: 13
size: .

CDR3: CASSPQGAGGGNEQFF
DNA: TGCGCCAGCAGCCCCCAGGGAGCGGGAGGGGGTAATGAGCAGTTCTTC
D: TRBD2
J: TRBJ2-1
V: TRBV4-1
length: 16
size: few

CDR3: CASSQDPAGLGIYEQYF
DNA: TGCGCCAGCAGCCAAGACCCCGCGGGACTAGGGATCTACGAGCAGTACTTC
D: TRBD2
J: TRBJ2-7
V: TRBV4-3
length: 17
size: few

CDR3: CASSLDGGTSNEQFF
DNA: TGTGCCAGCAGCTTAGATGGAGGGACCTCCAATGAGCAGTTCTTC
D: .
J: TRBJ2-1
V: TRBV7-8
length: 15
size: .

CDR3: CASSEYRGQETQYF
DNA: TGTGCCAGCAGTGAATACAGGGGCCAAGAGACCCAGTACTTC
D: .
J: TRBJ2-5
V: TRBV25-1
length: 14
size: .

CDR3: CASSLFSGVGYGYTF
DNA: TGTGCCAGCAGCTTATTTTCAGGGGTCGGCTATGGCTACACCTTC
D: .
J: TRBJ1-2
V: TRBV7-2
length: 15
size: .

CDR3: CASRTLLRENEQFF
DNA: TGTGCCAGCAGGACCCTCTTGAGGGAAAATGAGCAGTTCTTC
D: .
J: TRBJ2-1
V: TRBV27
length: 14
size: few

CDR3: CASSLFAGNSNQPQHF
DNA: TGTGCCAGCAGCTTATTTGCTGGGAATAGCAATCAGCCCCAGCATTTT
D: .
J: TRBJ1-5
V: TRBV7-2
length: 16
size: .

CDR3: CASSDSTENTEAFF
DNA: TGTGCCAGCAGTGACTCTACAGAGAACACTGAAGCTTTCTTT
D: .
J: TRBJ1-1
V: TRBV6-4
length: 14
size: .

CDR3: CASSSSGSIYNEQFF
DNA: TGTGCCAGCAGCTCTAGCGGGAGTATCTACAATGAGCAGTTCTTC
D: TRBD2
J: TRBJ2-1
V: TRBV7-2
length: 15
size: many

CDR3: CASSLKGEQFF
DNA: TGTGCCAGCAGCCTCAAGGGTGAGCAGTTCTTC
D: .
J: TRBJ2-1
V: TRBV11-2
length: 11
size: few

CDR3: CASTLSGQMNTEAFF
DNA: TGTGCCAGCACCCTTTCGGGACAGATGAACACTGAAGCTTTCTTT
D: TRBD1
J: TRBJ1-1
V: TRBV12-3/TRBV12-4
length: 15
size: .

CDR3: CASRRDRGSSYEQYF
DNA: TGTGCCAGCAGACGGGACAGGGGAAGCTCCTACGAGCAGTACTTC
D: TRBD1
J: TRBJ2-7
V: TRBV6-2/TRBV6-3
length: 15
size: .

CDR3: CASSTSDRGETQYF
DNA: TGTGCCAGCAGTACCTCGGACAGGGGCGAGACCCAGTACTTC
D: TRBD1
J: TRBJ2-5
V: TRBV7-3
length: 14
size: .

CDR3: CASSPQGPYEQFF
DNA: TGTGCCAGCAGCCCACAAGGGCCATATGAGCAGTTCTTC
D: .
J: TRBJ2-1
V: TRBV4-2
length: 13
size: .

CDR3: CASSLGRGRYEQYF
DNA: TGTGCCAGCAGCTTAGGTAGGGGGCGTTACGAGCAGTACTTC
D: TRBD1
J: TRBJ2-7
V: TRBV7-6
length: 14
size: .

CDR3: CASSSSPMRHPYQETQYF
DNA: TGTGCCAGCAGTTCCTCCCCGATGAGACACCCGTACCAAGAGACCCAGTACTTC
D: .
J: TRBJ2-5
V: TRBV28
length: 18
size: few

CDR3: CSVEIHLNYGYTF
DNA: TGCAGCGTTGAAATCCACCTAAACTATGGCTACACCTTC
D: .
J: TRBJ1-2
V: TRBV29-1
length: 13
size: .

CDR3: CASSWDTGEAFF
DNA: TGTGCCAGCAGCTGGGACACCGGTGAAGCTTTCTTT
D: .
J: TRBJ1-1
V: TRBV5-4
length: 12
size: .

CDR3: CAWESSGSRNEQFF
DNA: TGTGCCTGGGAATCTAGCGGGAGTCGGAATGAGCAGTTCTTC
D: TRBD2
J: TRBJ2-1
V: TRBV30
length: 14
size: .

CDR3: CASSLAWGPHEQYF
DNA: TGTGCCAGCAGCTTAGCCTGGGGCCCCCACGAGCAGTACTTC
D: .
J: TRBJ2-7
V: TRBV7-2
length: 14
size: .

CDR3: CASSLQGNSQPQHF
DNA: TGTGCCAGCAGCCTACAGGGGAATTCTCAGCCCCAGCATTTT
D: TRBD1
J: TRBJ1-5
V: TRBV7-2
length: 14
size: .

CDR3: CASRPGLAGAETQYF
DNA: TGTGCCAGCAGACCCGGACTAGCGGGAGCGGAGACCCAGTACTTC
D: TRBD2
J: TRBJ2-5
V: TRBV27
length: 15
size: few

CDR3: CASSFEGTRREKLFF
DNA: TGTGCCAGCAGTTTCGAGGGAACGCGAAGAGAAAAACTGTTTTTT
D: .
J: TRBJ1-4
V: TRBV12-3/TRBV12-4
length: 15
size: .

CDR3: CASRMGKNTEAFF
DNA: TGCGCCAGCAGAATGGGGAAGAACACTGAAGCTTTCTTT
D: .
J: TRBJ1-1
V: TRBV5-1
length: 13
size: .

CDR3: CASSLLDRSSYNSPLHF
DNA: TGTGCCAGCAGTTTATTGGACCGGAGCTCCTATAATTCACCCCTCCACTTT
D: .
J: TRBJ1-6
V: TRBV27
length: 17
size: few

CDR3: CASRPWGERNTGELFF
DNA: TGTGCCAGCAGGCCCTGGGGGGAGAGAAACACCGGGGAGCTGTTTTTT
D: .
J: TRBJ2-2
V: TRBV28
length: 16
size: once

CDR3: CASSLTGLADNEQFF
DNA: TGCGCCAGCAGCTTAACGGGACTAGCGGACAATGAGCAGTTCTTC
D: TRBD2
J: TRBJ2-1
V: TRBV5-1
length: 15
size: .

CDR3: CASSRYTGGAGETQYF
DNA: TGTGCCAGCAGCCGATATACGGGGGGCGCAGGAGAGACCCAGTACTTC
D: .
J: TRBJ2-5
V: TRBV7-9
length: 16
size: many

CDR3: CASSLGWGGQPQHF
DNA: TGTGCCAGCAGCCTAGGATGGGGCGGCCAGCCCCAGCATTTT
D: .
J: TRBJ1-5
V: TRBV7-9
length: 14
size: many

CDR3: CASSLTGTPYNEQFF
DNA: TGTGCCAGCAGCTTAACCGGGACACCTTACAATGAGCAGTTCTTC
D: .
J: TRBJ2-1
V: TRBV7-3
length: 15
size: .

CDR3: CASSYSTQNQPQHF
DNA: TGTGCCAGCAGTTACTCGACTCAGAATCAGCCCCAGCATTTT
D: .
J: TRBJ1-5
V: TRBV6-2/TRBV6-3
length: 14
size: .

CDR3: CASSIRQGRLSEQYF
DNA: TGTGCCAGCAGTATCCGACAGGGGCGCTTAAGCGAGCAGTACTTC
D: TRBD1
J: TRBJ2-7
V: TRBV27
length: 15
size: .

CDR3: CASSRTGGFTEAFF
DNA: TGTGCCAGCAGTCGGACAGGGGGGTTCACTGAAGCTTTCTTT
D: TRBD1
J: TRBJ1-1
V: TRBV28
length: 14
size: .